Each of the 9 T cell receptor beta chains below was sequenced from the same sample in a study of Ad26.COV2.S vaccination and SARS-CoV-2 variants. TCRdb keeps only in-frame clones here, not all; method: immunoSEQ multiplex PCR. This sample has about 280,000 clones, with about 87% found just once. The treatment was: roughly 18 received Ad26.COV2.S at low or high dose, single or two shots; about five received placebo; per-sample allocation not given. The samples were gathered on day 63 after the first injection of vaccine or placebo. The source was peripheral blood, collected in a trial of Ad26.COV2.S vaccine versus placebo. The source of these receptors is a person between 18 and 59 years old who received the Ad26.COV2.S COVID-19 vaccine or a placebo.

This clone was found once. V and J are TRBV3-1 (or the pseudogene TRBV3-2) and TRBJ1-4; unclear D gene. V was cut by 1 base and J by 0 bases, with 9 bases left in between. The V gene's germline CDR1 is LGHDT and CDR2 YNNKEL (reference sequence). The CDR3 is made up of 16 amino acids. Written as DNA, the CDR3 is TGTGCCAGCAGCCAAGTATCGATGTCAACTAATGAAAAACTGTTTTTT. Protein sequence: CASSQVSMSTNEKLFF.

J is TRBJ1-2 and V is TRBV7-2; 10 bases are a match to TRBD1. V gave up 5 bases and J gave up 7 bases; unmatched junction bases: 7. CDR1 and CDR2 (germline): SGHTA, FQGNSA. CDR3 length: 14 amino acids. CDR3 protein: CASSLGTGEGGYTF. CDR3 in DNA: TGTGCCAGCAGCCTCGGGACAGGGGAGGGTGGCTACACCTTC.

V gene TRBV9 combines with J gene TRBJ2-2; D not certain. The CDR3 loop spans 13 amino acids. Trimming removed 4 bases from V and 5 bases from J, with 9 bases in between. Germline V gene sequence: CDR1 SGDLS, CDR2 YYNGEE. CDR3 nucleotides: TGTGCCAGCAGCCTACAGTTTACCGGGGAGCTGTTTTTT. Translating gives CASSLQFTGELFF.

This chain uses TRBV7-6 with TRBJ2-1; D call uncertain. Germline V gene data show CDR1 as SGHVS and CDR2 as FNYEAQ. With 1 base removed from V and 0 bases from J, the gap between germline ends came to 7 bases. The CDR3 covers 15 residues. The CDR3: CASSLVASSYNEQFF. The CDR3 coding sequence is TGTGCCAGCAGCTTAGTCGCGAGCTCCTACAATGAGCAGTTCTTC.

The V call is TRBV6-1, the J call TRBJ2-7; TRBD1 aligns across 9 bases. Trimming took 4 bases from V and 1 from J; bases not matched to a gene: 8. The CDR3 runs to 16 residues. Per germline, CDR1 MNHNS and CDR2 SASEGT. CDR3 bases: TGTGCCAGCAGTGTATTGGGACAGGGCCCGTCCTACGAGCAGTACTTC. Its protein product is CASSVLGQGPSYEQYF.

The rearrangement joins TRBV27 to TRBJ2-7; TRBD2 matches 10 bases. Germline CDR1 MNHEY, CDR2 SMNVEV (reference sequence). The CDR3 runs 14 residues. V shed 4 bases, J shed 4 bases, and the junction held 4 bases outside the gene matches. The CDR3 reads CASSSRTSGYEQYF. The CDR3 DNA reads as TGTGCCAGCAGTTCGCGGACTAGCGGTTACGAGCAGTACTTC.

V and J are TRBV27 and TRBJ1-1; TRBD1 is a possible D gene (6 bases). The V end lost 5 bases, the J end lost 1 base, and 14 bases lay between the germline ends. This CDR3 region has 15 residues. Germline-derived CDR1 and CDR2 are MNHEY and SMNVEV (reference sequence). The CDR3 nucleotides read TGTGCCAGCAGTCTTCTCGGGACACCGAACACTGAAGCTTTCTTT. This translates into CASSLLGTPNTEAFF.

The J gene is TRBJ1-5, the V gene TRBV5-1, with TRBD1 matching over 9 bases. CDR1 SGHRS and CDR2 YFSETQ come from the germline V gene. This CDR3 region has 15 residues. Trimming took 0 bases from V and 4 from J; bases not matched to a gene: 2. In DNA form, the CDR3 reads TGCGCCAGCAGCTTGGGACAGGGGGGTAATCAGCCCCAGCATTTT. Its translation: CASSLGQGGNQPQHF.

J is TRBJ1-2 and V is TRBV27; tentative D call: TRBD1 (6 bases). The CDR3 covers 15 residues. CDR1 and CDR2 from the germline V gene are MNHEY and SMNVEV (reference sequence). Trimming removed 3 bases from V and 8 bases from J, with 19 bases in between. The CDR3 loop is CASSFGGSHPSGYTF. The DNA for the CDR3 is TGTGCCAGCAGTTTCGGGGGCAGCCACCCCTCCGGCTACACCTTC.